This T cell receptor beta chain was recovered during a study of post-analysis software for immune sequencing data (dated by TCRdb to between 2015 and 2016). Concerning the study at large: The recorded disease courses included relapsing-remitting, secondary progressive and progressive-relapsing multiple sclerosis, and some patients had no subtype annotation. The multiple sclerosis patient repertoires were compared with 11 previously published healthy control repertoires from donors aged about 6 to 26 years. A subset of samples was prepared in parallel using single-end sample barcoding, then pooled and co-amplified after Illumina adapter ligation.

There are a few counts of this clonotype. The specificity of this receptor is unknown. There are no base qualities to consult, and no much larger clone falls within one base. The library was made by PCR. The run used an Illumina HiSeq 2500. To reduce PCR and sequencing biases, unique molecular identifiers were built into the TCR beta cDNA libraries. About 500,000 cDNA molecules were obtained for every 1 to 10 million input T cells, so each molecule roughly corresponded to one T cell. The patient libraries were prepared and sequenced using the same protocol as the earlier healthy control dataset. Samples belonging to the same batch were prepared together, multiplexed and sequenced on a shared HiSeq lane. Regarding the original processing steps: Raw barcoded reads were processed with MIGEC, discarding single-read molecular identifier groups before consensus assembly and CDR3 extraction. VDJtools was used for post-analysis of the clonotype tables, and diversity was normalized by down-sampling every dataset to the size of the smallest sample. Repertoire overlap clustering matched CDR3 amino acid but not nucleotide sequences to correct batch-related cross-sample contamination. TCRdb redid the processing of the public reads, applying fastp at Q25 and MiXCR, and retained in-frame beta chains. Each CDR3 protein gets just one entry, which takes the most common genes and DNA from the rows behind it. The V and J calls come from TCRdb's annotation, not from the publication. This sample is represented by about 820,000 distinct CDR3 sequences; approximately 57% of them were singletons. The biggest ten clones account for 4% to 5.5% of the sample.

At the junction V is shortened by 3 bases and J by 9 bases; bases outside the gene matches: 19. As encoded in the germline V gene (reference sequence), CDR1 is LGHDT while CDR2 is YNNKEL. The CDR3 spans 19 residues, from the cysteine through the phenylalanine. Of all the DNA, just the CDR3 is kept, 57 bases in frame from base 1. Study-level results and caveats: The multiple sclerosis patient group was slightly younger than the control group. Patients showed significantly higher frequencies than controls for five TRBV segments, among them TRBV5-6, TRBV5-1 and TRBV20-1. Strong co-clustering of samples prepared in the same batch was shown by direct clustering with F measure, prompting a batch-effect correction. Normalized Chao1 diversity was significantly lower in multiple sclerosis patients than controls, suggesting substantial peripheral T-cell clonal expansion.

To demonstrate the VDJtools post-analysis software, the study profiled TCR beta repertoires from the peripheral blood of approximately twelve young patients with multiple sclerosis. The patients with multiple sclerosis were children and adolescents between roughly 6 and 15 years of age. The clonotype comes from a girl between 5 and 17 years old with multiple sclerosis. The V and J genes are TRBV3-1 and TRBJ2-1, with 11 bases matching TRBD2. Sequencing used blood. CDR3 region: CASSHEGSSSGRLEIEQFF. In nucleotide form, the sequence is TGTGCCAGCAGCCACGAAGGGAGCTCTAGCGGGAGGCTAGAGATTGAGCAGTTCTTC.